The TCR beta chain under discussion was sequenced for a study of T cell responses to AZD1222 COVID-19 vaccine. Notes on the study in general: Only five or six people who got AZD1222 tested seropositive at baseline. Spike-wide vaccine-associated CD4 TCRs dominated at 160-218 and 743-854. Only after the peak T cell response were repertoires sampled.

To note about this clone: Its matching antigen is unknown.

The data were produced by immunoSEQ multiplex PCR, yet TCRdb's version contains in-frame clones alone and is incomplete. The sample shows 75,000 to 100,000 clones, 80% to 90% of them seen only once. The CDR3 has 12 residues. Germline values: CDR1 SNHLY, CDR2 FYNNEI. V lost 6 bases to trimming and J lost 11 bases; unmatched junction nucleotides: 6. This clonotype originated in an adult in good health. J is TRBJ1-2 and V is TRBV2; 10 bases are shared with TRBD1. Sample: peripheral blood, taken on day 0 of AZD1222 vaccination. The CDR3 DNA reads as TGTGCCAGCAGAGGGACAGGGGTCGTATACACCTTC. It specifies CASRGTGVVYTF.